Shown below are 32 T cell receptor beta chains from a single sample sequenced in a study of shared clonotypes between healthy human individuals. Clones were sequenced by immunoSEQ multiplex PCR, and TCRdb holds only the in-frame ones, with some missing. The table shows fewer than 600,000 clones, with roughly 80% occurring only once. The source material was PBMCs. The receptors were gathered from a woman aged 35 to 49 in good health. Some clones in this sample may be carry-over from other donors' samples.

This clone was detected once. With only one base between it and a far larger clone, this is likely a read error. This chain links TRBV23-1 with TRBJ2-5; 7 nucleotides line up with TRBD1. TRBV23-1 is identified as an open reading frame with a role that is uncertain. Germline trimming cut 3 bases from V and 11 bases from J; bases unmatched to any gene: 12. CDR3 size: 14 residues. CDR3 sequence reads: CASSHPGGGYGQYF. For the CDR3, the DNA is TGCGCCAGCAGTCACCCAGGGGGTGGGTACGGGCAGTACTTC.

The chain links TRBV7-8 to TRBJ1-4; D is unresolved. Germline V lookup: CDR1 SGHVS, CDR2 FQNEAQ. Trimming took 2 bases from V and 8 from J, leaving 3 bases between them. This CDR3 has 11 residues. The CDR3 here is CASSLSEKLFF. The DNA of the CDR3 is TGTGCCAGCAGCTTAAGCGAAAAACTGTTTTTT. Drawing the rest from reference TRBV7-8 and TRBJ1-4, the complete variable domain is GAGVSQSPRYKVAKRGQDVALRCDPISGHVSLFWYQQALGQGPEFLTYFQNEAQLDKSGLPSDRFFAERPEGSVSTLKIQRTQQEDSAVYLCASSLSEKLFFGSGTQLSVL.

The chain recombines TRBV18 with TRBJ1-5; a weak D match, TRBD1 (5 bases). Germline CDR1 and CDR2: KGHSH and LQKENI. The CDR3 totals 14 residues. Trimming took 10 bases from V and 3 from J, leaving 16 bases between them. Here the CDR3 DNA reads TGTGCCACTGCCCCCGGGGGTAACAATCAGCCCCAGCATTTT. Residues: CATAPGGNNQPQHF. The variable domain in full, with the rest retrieved from reference TRBV18 and TRBJ1-5, is NAGVMQNPRHLVRRRGQEARLRCSPMKGHSHVYWYRQLPEEGLKFMVYLQKENIIDESGMPKERFSAEFPKEGPSILRIQQVVRGDSAAYFCATAPGGNNQPQHFGDGTRLSIL.

The chain is built from TRBV5-1 and TRBJ2-3; no clear D gene. The CDR3 runs to 14 residues. Trimming shortened V by 5 bases and J by 2 bases, and 12 bases separated the two germline ends. Germline-derived CDR1 and CDR2 are SGHRS and YFSETQ. CDR3 coding DNA: TGCGCCAGCAGTCGGAGAGGAAACACAGATACGCAGTATTTT. Its protein product is CASSRRGNTDTQYF. The full variable domain, completed using reference TRBV5-1 and TRBJ2-3, is KAGVTQTPRYLIKTRGQQVTLSCSPISGHRSVSWYQQTPGQGLQFLFEYFSETQRNKGNFPGRFSGRQFSNSRSEMNVSTLELGDSALYLCASSRRGNTDTQYFGPGTRLTVL.

The V call is TRBV4-3, the J call TRBJ2-7; D unclear. The V gene lost 0 bases and the J gene lost 4 bases, with 16 bases spanning the gap. The CDR3 runs to 16 residues. Per the germline V gene, CDR1 is LGHNA and CDR2 is YSLEER. Here the CDR3 reads CASSQDTAPDRYEQYF. The DNA of the CDR3 is TGCGCCAGCAGCCAAGATACGGCCCCAGACCGTTACGAGCAGTACTTC.

This sequence joins TRBV10-3 and TRBJ2-7; D is uncertain. The CDR3 extends over 15 amino acids. Germline CDR1 ENHRY, CDR2 SYGVKD. Trimming took off 3 bases at V and 2 bases at J, with 14 bases between the two ends. CDR3: CAISESLVKAYEQYF. CDR3 coding DNA: TGTGCCATCAGTGAATCCTTAGTAAAAGCCTACGAGCAGTACTTC.

This clone has a single count. The V and J genes are TRBV7-2 and TRBJ2-3; 10 bases match TRBD2. V lost 6 bases and J lost 3; bases outside the gene matches: 18. This CDR3 is 19 amino acids long. Germline lookup yields CDR1 SGHTA and CDR2 FQGNSA. The chain's CDR3 is CASRVSGLAGVERTDTQYF. For the CDR3, the DNA is TGTGCCAGCAGGGTTAGTGGCCTAGCGGGAGTTGAGAGGACAGATACGCAGTATTTT. Full variable domain (remainder filled in from reference TRBV7-2 and TRBJ2-3): GAGVSQSPSNKVTEKGKDVELRCDPISGHTALYWYRQSLGQGLEFLIYFQGNSAPDKSGLPSDRFSAERTGGSVSTLTIQRTQQEDSAVYLCASRVSGLAGVERTDTQYFGPGTRLTVL.

This clone has just a few counts. The CDR3 DNA follows: TGTGCCAGTAGTATTCACAGAGTCCACACTGAAGCTTTCTTT. This codes for CASSIHRVHTEAFF. The chain carries TRBV19 and TRBJ1-1; D gene ambiguous. Trimming stripped 3 bases from V and 3 bases from J, with 11 bases between. Germline CDR1 and CDR2: LNHDA and SQIVND (reference sequence). This CDR3 has 14 residues.

The V and J genes are TRBV6-6 and TRBJ2-2, with D possibly matching TRBD2 (6 bases). V lost 3 bases and J 1 base, leaving 9 bases between the germline ends. This CDR3 is 15 amino acids long. Per the germline V gene, CDR1 is MNHNY and CDR2 is SVGAGI (reference sequence). The CDR3 reads CASSYSGGNTGELFF. The DNA of the CDR3 is TGTGCCAGCAGTTATTCCGGGGGGAACACCGGGGAGCTGTTTTTT.

The V and J genes are TRBV19 and TRBJ2-2; 13 nucleotides align to TRBD2. Germline lookup yields CDR1 LNHDA and CDR2 SQIVND (reference sequence). The V segment lost 5 bases and the J segment 5 bases; nucleotides outside the gene matches: 14. The length of the CDR3 is 19 residues. The CDR3 spells CASSPTVGLAGVRTGELFF. The CDR3 DNA reads TGTGCCAGTAGTCCAACCGTCGGACTAGCGGGAGTCCGAACCGGGGAGCTGTTTTTT.

The CDR3 protein is CASSLVGSRSGELFF. DNA of the CDR3: TGTGCCAGCAGTTTAGTAGGATCTCGTTCCGGGGAGCTGTTTTTT. The chain is built from TRBV27 and TRBJ2-2, with unresolved D. The germline CDR1 and CDR2 sequences are MNHEY and SMNVEV (reference sequence). CDR3 length equals 15 residues. The ends were cut back, 2 bases at V and 6 bases at J, with 13 bases in the middle.

This rearrangement joins TRBV13 to TRBJ1-5, with unresolved D. The CDR3 spans 13 residues. V dropped 0 bases and J dropped 5 bases, with 5 bases sitting between them. CDR1 and CDR2 from the germline V gene are PRHDT and FYEKMQ (reference sequence). This CDR3 reads CASSLGRDQPQHF. CDR3 coding DNA: TGTGCCAGCAGCTTAGGAAGGGATCAGCCCCAGCATTTT. The full variable domain, rest sourced from reference TRBV13 and TRBJ1-5, is AAGVIQSPRHLIKEKRETATLKCYPIPRHDTVYWYQQGPGQDPQFLISFYEKMQSDKGSIPDRFSAQQFSDYHSELNMSSLELGDSALYFCASSLGRDQPQHFGDGTRLSIL.

This chain connects TRBV18 to TRBJ2-7; no definite D call. The germline CDR1 and CDR2 sequences are KGHSH and LQKENI. CDR3 length equals 14 residues. The ends were cut back, 2 bases at V and 1 base at J, with 9 bases in the middle. CDR3 DNA: TGTGCCAGCTCACCAGGGCTCTTGTCCTACGAGCAGTACTTC. This sequence encodes CASSPGLLSYEQYF.

The rearrangement uses TRBV6-5 and TRBJ1-1; D ambiguous. V gave up 3 bases and J gave up 3 bases, with 8 bases separating them. Germline V lookup: CDR1 MNHEY, CDR2 SVGAGI. The CDR3 sequence is 13 residues long. CDR3 DNA sequence: TGTGCCAGCAGTTATCAAAGGGACACTGAAGCTTTCTTT. Protein product: CASSYQRDTEAFF.

Concerning this clone itself: Other DNA variants within this sample encode the same CDR3. The chain carries TRBV7-6 and TRBJ2-5; no firm D call. V was shortened by 5 bases and J by 2 bases, with 3 bases between the two germline ends. Germline loops: CDR1 SGHVS, CDR2 FNYEAQ. The CDR3 runs to 11 residues. The CDR3 is CASSLQETQYF. CDR3 nucleotides: TGTGCCAGCAGCCTGCAAGAGACCCAGTACTTC.

CDR3 coding DNA: TGTGCCAGCTCCTTACAGGGGGCCGAAAAACTGTTTTTT. Amino acids: CASSLQGAEKLFF. The V call is TRBV18, the J call TRBJ1-4; TRBD1 matches at 9 bases. Germline V lookup: CDR1 KGHSH, CDR2 LQKENI. This CDR3 is 13 amino acids long. With 6 bases clipped from V and 8 bases from J, the junction kept 4 bases outside the gene matches.

The rearrangement links TRBV29-1 to TRBJ1-6, with 8 bases matching TRBD1. Trimming removed 8 bases from V and 7 bases from J; junction bases left unmatched: 7. This CDR3 contains 13 residues. Germline-derived CDR1 and CDR2 are SQVTM and ANQGSEA. Written as DNA, the CDR3 is TGCAGCACCCGGACAGGGCAGAATTCACCCCTCCACTTT. It translates to CSTRTGQNSPLHF.

The rearrangement joins TRBV28 to TRBJ2-7; possible D gene TRBD1, 6 bases. Germline values: CDR1 MDHEN, CDR2 SYDVKM. Trimming cost V 5 bases and J 3 bases, with 14 bases left between them. The CDR3 runs to 14 residues. CDR3 residues: CASSRVGQLYEQYF. CDR3 coding DNA: TGTGCCAGCAGTCGAGTAGGACAGCTCTACGAGCAGTACTTC.

Here the CDR3 DNA reads TGTGCCAGCAGCGCAACGCCCGGGACACAGAGATATGGCTACACCTTC. Translated, it gives CASSATPGTQRYGYTF. The chain recombines TRBV27 with TRBJ1-2; D perhaps matches TRBD1 (6 bases). CDR3 length: 16 amino acids. V lost 6 bases to trimming and J lost 5 bases, with 22 bases between them. Germline V CDR1 and CDR2: MNHEY, SMNVEV (reference sequence).

The chain employs TRBV2 and TRBJ2-2; 7 bases are shared with TRBD1. The V segment lost 7 bases and the J segment 0 bases; nucleotides outside the gene matches: 5. The CDR3 spans 15 residues. Germline V gene data show CDR1 as SNHLY and CDR2 as FYNNEI. The CDR3 spells CASKATGANTGELFF. DNA of the CDR3: TGTGCCAGCAAGGCCACAGGGGCGAACACCGGGGAGCTGTTTTTT.

The rearrangement joins TRBV15 to TRBJ1-5, with a tentative D call TRBD1 (5 bases). V lost 6 bases to trimming and J lost 0 bases, with 18 bases between them. This CDR3 spans 17 amino acids. The germline gives CDR1 LNHNV, CDR2 YYDKDF (reference sequence). As DNA, the CDR3 is TGTGCCACCAGAGCAGGGCCACAGTCATATAGCAATCAGCCCCAGCATTTT. This gives the protein CATRAGPQSYSNQPQHF.

The rearrangement uses TRBV11-2 and TRBJ2-7, with TRBD2 as a possible D gene (5 bases). Germline lookup yields CDR1 SGHAT and CDR2 FQNNGV. CDR3 length equals 14 residues. The germline V and J ends were trimmed by 1 base and 3 bases, with 10 bases remaining between them. The CDR3 DNA follows: TGTGCCAGCAGCTTAGCGGGGATTCTCTACGAGCAGTACTTC. Its translation: CASSLAGILYEQYF.

This clone was seen a handful of times. V usage is TRBV5-1 and J usage is TRBJ1-1; weak D call: TRBD1 (6 bases). Germline loops: CDR1 SGHRS, CDR2 YFSETQ. CDR3 length: 15 amino acids. Deletions cut 0 bases from V and 5 bases from J, with 14 bases between. Here the CDR3 reads CASSLGDTPRTEAFF. The CDR3 bases are TGCGCCAGCAGCTTGGGGGACACCCCGAGGACTGAAGCTTTCTTT. Full variable domain (outside the CDR3, taken from reference TRBV5-1 and TRBJ1-1): KAGVTQTPRYLIKTRGQQVTLSCSPISGHRSVSWYQQTPGQGLQFLFEYFSETQRNKGNFPGRFSGRQFSNSRSEMNVSTLELGDSALYLCASSLGDTPRTEAFFGQGTRLTVV.

The chain has TRBV9 and TRBJ2-1; TRBD2 agrees at 13 bases. V lost 2 bases, J lost 5 bases, and 7 bases stayed unmatched. This CDR3 comprises 17 residues. Germline lookup yields CDR1 SGDLS and CDR2 YYNGEE. The CDR3: CASSVGLAGVSDNEQFF. The DNA for the CDR3 is TGTGCCAGCAGCGTTGGACTAGCGGGAGTTTCGGACAATGAGCAGTTCTTC.

This clone was seen just once. This sample includes further DNA sequences coding for the same CDR3. J is TRBJ2-1 and V is TRBV5-1; D assignment may be TRBD1 or TRBD2 (5 bases each). Per germline, CDR1 SGHRS and CDR2 YFSETQ. V was clipped by 0 bases and J by 0 bases, with 10 bases between them. The CDR3 totals 16 residues. CDR3 residues: CASSLGSGSSYNEQFF. DNA for the CDR3: TGCGCCAGCAGCTTGGGATCAGGGAGCTCCTACAATGAGCAGTTCTTC.

This sequence joins TRBV19 and TRBJ1-5, with D tentatively TRBD1 (5 bases). V was pared by 3 bases and J by 0 bases, with 9 bases between. This CDR3 region has 15 residues. Germline V gene data show CDR1 as LNHDA and CDR2 as SQIVND (reference sequence). CDR3 loop: CASSIGAYSNQPQHF. The CDR3 bases are TGTGCCAGTAGTATCGGGGCTTATAGCAATCAGCCCCAGCATTTT. Variable domain in full (rest from reference TRBV19 and TRBJ1-5): DGGITQSPKYLFRKEGQNVTLSCEQNLNHDAMYWYRQDPGQGLRLIYYSQIVNDFQKGDIAEGYSVSREKKESFPLTVTSAQKNPTAFYLCASSIGAYSNQPQHFGDGTRLSIL.

V is TRBV6-6 and J is TRBJ2-1; D call uncertain. The CDR3 runs to 14 residues. Germline V lookup: CDR1 MNHNY, CDR2 SVGAGI (reference sequence). The V gene lost 0 bases and the J gene lost 5 bases, with 8 bases spanning the gap. The DNA for the CDR3 is TGTGCCAGCAGTTACTCGGGCAGAGACAATGAGCAGTTCTTC. Translated, it gives CASSYSGRDNEQFF.

This clone was recorded a few times. The chain combines TRBV10-1 with TRBJ2-7; either TRBD1 or TRBD2 may supply D (5 bases each). V was trimmed by 10 bases and J by 3 bases, leaving 13 bases between them. Germline V lookup: CDR1 WNHNN, CDR2 SYGVQD (reference sequence). The CDR3 has 12 amino acids. As DNA, the CDR3 is TGCGCCACTAGCCGGGACGGCTACGAGCAGTACTTC. It yields the protein CATSRDGYEQYF.

This clone appeared many times. This chain joins TRBV14 and TRBJ2-5; no definite D call. The CDR3 runs to 13 residues. Trimming took 0 bases from V and 7 from J, leaving 9 bases between them. Per the germline V gene, CDR1 is SGHDN and CDR2 is FVKESK. Here the CDR3 DNA reads TGTGCCAGCAGCCAAGATACACTGGGGACCCAGTACTTC. Translated, it gives CASSQDTLGTQYF.

The chain employs TRBV13 and TRBJ2-7; no reliable D call. Germline loops: CDR1 PRHDT, CDR2 FYEKMQ (reference sequence). Trimming shortened V by 5 bases and J by 2 bases, and 16 bases separated the two germline ends. The length of the CDR3 is 15 residues. CDR3 nucleotides: TGTGCCAGCAGCCTAACCCGGAGTGGACCCTACGAGCAGTACTTC. Translation: CASSLTRSGPYEQYF.

This sequence joins TRBV5-6 and TRBJ1-2, with a tentative D call TRBD1 (5 bases). V lost 0 bases and J lost 8, with 8 bases in between. This CDR3 spans 12 amino acids. Germline V gives CDR1 SGHDT, CDR2 YYEEEE. CDR3 nucleotide sequence: TGTGCCAGCAGCTTGGGAGGGGTAGGCTACACCTTC. It specifies CASSLGGVGYTF.

There are a few counts of this clone. The chain couples TRBV7-2 to TRBJ2-7; TRBD2 agrees at 8 bases. The trim removed 5 bases at V and 3 bases at J, leaving 12 bases unmatched. The CDR3 has 16 amino acids. Germline V gene sequence: CDR1 SGHTA, CDR2 FQGNSA. CDR3 coding DNA: TGTGCCAGCAGCCCAAGGCCGGGAGGGAAGGTCTACGAGCAGTACTTC. Translating gives CASSPRPGGKVYEQYF.